The clone carrying this T cell receptor (beta chain) was recorded once. Seattle-derived patients entered the study during active infection and were followed longitudinally. Authors' analysis steps: Reference gene primer amplification gave estimated nucleated cell counts. Produced via immunoSEQ multiplex PCR; TCRdb's table is partial and in-frame only. V and J calls and clone size follow that table, whereas D and trimming were derived from the DNA. The sample has 200,000 to 250,000 clones; 92% are singletons. The sample is drawn from a study of blood T cell repertoires in COVID-19. Study background: Sites in the United States, Italy and Spain provided acute and convalescent COVID-19 samples. Sources were T cells, B-cell-depleted T cells, or PBMCs; the material itself was cDNA or gDNA.

Trimming took 4 bases from V and 7 from J, leaving 20 bases between them. The CDR3 has 15 residues. CDR1 and CDR2 from the germline V gene are MDHEN and SYDVKM. The V call is TRBV28, the J call TRBJ2-7, with D perhaps matching TRBD2 (5 bases). Material: peripheral blood. The sequence was collected from a man in his fifties or sixties with COVID-19, enrolled during active disease. The CDR3 reads CASSSPASGSLEQYF. CDR3 in DNA: TGTGCCAGCAGTTCCCCGGCCTCGGGGTCCCTTGAGCAGTACTTC.